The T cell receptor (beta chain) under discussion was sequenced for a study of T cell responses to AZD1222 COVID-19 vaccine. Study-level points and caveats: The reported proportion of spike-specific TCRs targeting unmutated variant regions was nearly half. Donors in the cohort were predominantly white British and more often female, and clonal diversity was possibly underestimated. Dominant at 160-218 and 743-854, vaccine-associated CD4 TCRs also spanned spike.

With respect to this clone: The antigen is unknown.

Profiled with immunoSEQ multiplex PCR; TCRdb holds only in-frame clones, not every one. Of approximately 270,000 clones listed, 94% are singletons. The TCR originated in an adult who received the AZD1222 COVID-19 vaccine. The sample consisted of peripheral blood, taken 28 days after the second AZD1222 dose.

The CDR3 DNA reads TGTGCCAGCAGCTTAAGTTCCGGCCACCAAGAGACCCAGTACTTC. This gives the protein CASSLSSGHQETQYF. The chain recombines TRBV7-2 with TRBJ2-5; D is ambiguous. The CDR3 has 15 amino acids. CDR1 is SGHTA and CDR2 is FQGNSA in the germline V gene. The germline V and J ends were trimmed by 2 bases and 0 bases, with 10 bases remaining between them.